This TCR beta chain originates from a study of blood T cell repertoires in COVID-19 (dated by TCRdb to 2018 to 2020). In terms of the full investigation: Collaborator samples came from the United States, Italy and Spain and covered acute and convalescent phases of COVID-19. The repertoires were released in a freely available public database meant as a resource for research on the immune response to SARS-CoV-2. The samples were drawn from the first 160 participants of the ongoing ImmuneRACE study and from 950 to 1,500 subjects provided by 6 global collaborators. HLA class I and class II types, where available, came from metadata supplied by the sample provider rather than from assay-based typing. Sample metadata almost always included a de-identified subject ID, COVID-19 status, age in years and sex. The prospective study material was composed of cDNA or gDNA derived from T cells, B-cell-depleted T cells, or PBMCs. Deeply sampled blood TCRbeta repertoires from subjects exposed to, actively infected with, or recovered from COVID-19 were included in the dataset. Study-wide conclusions, independent of this receptor: The amount of clinical and demographic metadata varied by source and participant and was provided uncurated.

The CDR3 covers 14 residues, taking in both the cysteine and the phenylalanine. The only DNA kept is the CDR3, 42 bases in frame from the first base. CDR1 and CDR2, per the germline V gene, are SGHTA and FQGNSA. The junction carries 8 bases between V and J, which are trimmed by 2 bases and 1 base respectively. At one collaborating source in Seattle, patients were enrolled during active infection and were followed longitudinally through the course of disease. The collaborating institutions used their own protocols to collect whole blood in K2EDTA tubes. For TCRbeta analysis, collaborators shipped samples as frozen whole blood, isolated PBMCs, or DNA extracted from either of those sample types. In the case of this clone: No antigen is known for it. No base quality information exists; no much larger clone differs at one position.

TCRbeta CDR3 regions were amplified from genomic DNA using the immunoSEQ Assay, a bias-controlled multiplex PCR. The authors' analysis ran thus. Nucleated cell counts per sample were estimated from amplification of reference gene primers within the assay. To quantify the absolute abundance of each unique TCRbeta CDR3 rearrangement, sequence reads were collapsed and filtered. For each sample, productive Simpson clonality was calculated by taking the square root of Simpson's diversity index across productive rearrangements. In its TCRdb copy, this immuneACCESS table keeps in-frame sequences only and misses some clones. Where compared with another copy, unresolved V genes explain less than half of these, and the others have no known cause. The V and J calls and clone size were taken over from that table, and D and trimming were inferred from the DNA. A total of tens of thousands of clones appear in this sample, around 88% of them only once. The top ten clones comprise 18% of the sample.

This receptor was obtained from an older woman with COVID-19, enrolled during active disease. The specimen was peripheral blood. The sequence joins TRBV7-2 to TRBJ1-1; the D region possibly corresponds to TRBD1 (6 bases align). The CDR3 amino acid sequence is: CASSLRGQNTEAFF. The DNA sequence follows: TGTGCCAGCAGCTTACGGGGACAGAACACTGAAGCTTTCTTT.